This entry describes one T cell receptor (beta chain). These data come from a study of blood T cell repertoires in COVID-19. Study overall: Nucleic acid was either cDNA or gDNA, and it came from T cells, B-cell-depleted T cells, or PBMCs.

Authors' data handling: Reference gene primer amplification yielded estimated nucleated cell counts. Sequencing was performed with immunoSEQ multiplex PCR; in TCRdb, only in-frame clones are kept and a portion is missing. V, J and clone size were drawn from that table, and D and trimming were deduced from the DNA. This table holds 30,000 to 40,000 clones, more than 80% found once. V lost 10 bases to trimming and J lost 3 bases; unmatched junction nucleotides: 13. From germline, CDR1 is LNHDA and CDR2 SQIVND (reference sequence). The CDR3 runs 15 residues. This clonotype originated in a man aged 55 to 70 with active or convalescent COVID-19. Material for sequencing was peripheral blood. The chain is built from TRBV19 and TRBJ1-2; 8 bases match TRBD1. The CDR3 loop is CATQRWQGADYGYTF. CDR3 bases: TGTGCCACCCAGAGATGGCAGGGGGCTGACTATGGCTACACCTTC.